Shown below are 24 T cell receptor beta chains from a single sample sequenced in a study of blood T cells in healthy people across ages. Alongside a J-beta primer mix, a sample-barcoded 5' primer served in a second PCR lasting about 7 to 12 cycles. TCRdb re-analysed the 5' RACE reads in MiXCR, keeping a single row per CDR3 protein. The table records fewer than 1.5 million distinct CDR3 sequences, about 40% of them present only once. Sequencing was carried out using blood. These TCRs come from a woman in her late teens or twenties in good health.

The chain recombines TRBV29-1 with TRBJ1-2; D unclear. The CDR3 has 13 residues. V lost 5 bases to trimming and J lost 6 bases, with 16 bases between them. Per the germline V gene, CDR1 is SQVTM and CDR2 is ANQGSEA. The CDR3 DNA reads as TGCAGCGTTTCTGTGGGCGGGAGGGATGGCTACACCTTC. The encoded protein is CSVSVGGRDGYTF.

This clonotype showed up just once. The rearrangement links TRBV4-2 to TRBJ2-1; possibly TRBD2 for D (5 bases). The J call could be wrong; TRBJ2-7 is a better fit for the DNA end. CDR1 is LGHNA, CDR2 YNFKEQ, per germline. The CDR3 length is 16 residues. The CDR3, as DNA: TGTGCCAGCAGCCAAGATCCCGGGAACGGCTACAATGAGCAGTACTTC. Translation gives CASSQDPGNGYNEQYF.

DNA of the CDR3: TGTGCCAGCTCACCACCCCATCACACAGATACGCAGTATTTT. Translating gives CASSPPHHTDTQYF. The V and J genes are TRBV18 and TRBJ2-3; D ambiguous. Trimming stripped 0 bases from V and 2 bases from J, with 6 bases between. The CDR3 sequence is 14 residues long. Germline V gene sequence: CDR1 KGHSH, CDR2 LQKENI.

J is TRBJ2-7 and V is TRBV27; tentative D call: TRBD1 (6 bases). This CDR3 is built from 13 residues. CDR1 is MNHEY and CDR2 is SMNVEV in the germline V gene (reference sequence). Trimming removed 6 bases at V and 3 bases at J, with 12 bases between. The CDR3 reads CASRRDTGYEQYF. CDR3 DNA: TGTGCCAGCAGACGGGACACCGGCTACGAGCAGTACTTC.

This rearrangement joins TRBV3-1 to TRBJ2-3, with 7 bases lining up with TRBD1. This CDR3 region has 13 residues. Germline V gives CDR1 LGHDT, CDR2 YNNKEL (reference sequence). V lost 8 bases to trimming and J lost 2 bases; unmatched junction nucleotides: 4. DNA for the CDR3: TGTGCCAGCCCAGGGGGTCTCACAGATACGCAGTATTTT. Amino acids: CASPGGLTDTQYF.

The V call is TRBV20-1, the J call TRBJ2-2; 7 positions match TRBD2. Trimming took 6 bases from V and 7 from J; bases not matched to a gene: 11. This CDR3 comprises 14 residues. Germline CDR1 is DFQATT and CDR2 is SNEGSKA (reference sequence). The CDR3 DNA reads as TGCAGTGCAGCGAGCGCTAGCGGACACGGGGAGCTGTTTTTT. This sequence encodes CSAASASGHGELFF.

CDR3: CASSLAPPGTSAGLDTQYF. CDR3 nucleotide sequence: TGCGCCAGCAGCTTGGCCCCCCCGGGGACTAGCGCCGGGTTGGATACGCAGTATTTT. V and J are TRBV5-1 and TRBJ2-3; 10 bases map to TRBD2. Per germline, CDR1 SGHRS and CDR2 YFSETQ. V trimming: 0 bases; J trimming: 6 bases; junction bases outside the gene matches: 16. The length of the CDR3 is 19 residues.

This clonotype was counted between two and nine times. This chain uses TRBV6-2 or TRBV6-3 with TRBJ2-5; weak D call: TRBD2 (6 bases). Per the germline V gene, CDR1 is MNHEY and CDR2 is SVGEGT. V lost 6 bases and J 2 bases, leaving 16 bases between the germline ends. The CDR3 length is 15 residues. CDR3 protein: CASRPGRGWQETQYF. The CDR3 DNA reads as TGTGCCAGCAGACCGGGCCGGGGGTGGCAAGAGACCCAGTACTTC.

The CDR3, as DNA: TGTGCCAGCAGCGTAGGTCTACTACGGGGGGACCCTCAAGAGCAGTACTTC. This encodes CASSVGLLRGDPQEQYF. The chain employs TRBV9 and TRBJ2-7, with 7 bases lining up with TRBD2. Germline CDR1 and CDR2: SGDLS and YYNGEE. This CDR3 has 17 amino acids. V dropped 0 bases and J dropped 7; count of bases not matched to a gene: 16.

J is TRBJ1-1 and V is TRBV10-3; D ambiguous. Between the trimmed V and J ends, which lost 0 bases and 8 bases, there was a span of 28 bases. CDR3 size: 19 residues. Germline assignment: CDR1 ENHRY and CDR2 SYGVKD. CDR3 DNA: TGTGCCATCAGTGAGTCGCTATCCATGCAAGCGACCGAGACTATCGAAGCTTTCTTT. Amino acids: CAISESLSMQATETIEAFF.

CDR3 sequence (DNA): TGTGCCAGCAGCCATGACCTTTTGGGGACCCAGTACTTC. Protein product: CASSHDLLGTQYF. The V and J genes are TRBV3-1 and TRBJ2-5; D ambiguous. Germline V CDR1 and CDR2: LGHDT, YNNKEL (reference sequence). The CDR3 is made up of 13 amino acids. V was cut by 3 bases and J by 7 bases, with 12 bases left in between.

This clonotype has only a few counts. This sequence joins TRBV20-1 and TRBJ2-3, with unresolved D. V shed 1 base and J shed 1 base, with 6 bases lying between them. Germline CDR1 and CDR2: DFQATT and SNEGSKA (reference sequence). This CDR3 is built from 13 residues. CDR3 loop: CSARALGTDTQYF. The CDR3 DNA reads TGCAGTGCTAGAGCGCTGGGCACAGATACGCAGTATTTT.

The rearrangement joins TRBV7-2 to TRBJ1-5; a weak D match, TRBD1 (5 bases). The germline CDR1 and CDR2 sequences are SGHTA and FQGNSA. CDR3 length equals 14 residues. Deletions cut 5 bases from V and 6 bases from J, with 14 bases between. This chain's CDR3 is CASSPRRVTQPQHF. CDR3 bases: TGTGCCAGCAGCCCCCGCAGGGTGACTCAGCCCCAGCATTTT.

As DNA, the CDR3 is TGTGCCAGCAGCAAAGTTTGTCCGGAGGATCAGCCCCAGCATTTT. It specifies CASSKVCPEDQPQHF. This rearrangement joins TRBV21-1 to TRBJ1-5; the table's D gene call, TRBD1, was not cross checked with the DNA. TRBV21-1 is described as a pseudogene. CDR3 length equals 15 residues.

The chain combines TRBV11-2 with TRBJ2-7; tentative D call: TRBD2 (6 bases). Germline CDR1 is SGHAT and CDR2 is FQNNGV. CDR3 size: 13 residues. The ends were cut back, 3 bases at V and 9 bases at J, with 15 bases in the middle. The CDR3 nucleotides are TGTGCCAGCAGCTTTGATAGCGGAACGACGCAGTACTTC. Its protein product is CASSFDSGTTQYF. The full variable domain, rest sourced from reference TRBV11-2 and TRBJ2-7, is EAGVAQSPRYKIIEKRQSVAFWCNPISGHATLYWYQQILGQGPKLLIQFQNNGVVDDSQLPKDRFSAERLKGVDSTLKIQPAKLEDSAVYLCASSFDSGTTQYFGPGTRLTVT.

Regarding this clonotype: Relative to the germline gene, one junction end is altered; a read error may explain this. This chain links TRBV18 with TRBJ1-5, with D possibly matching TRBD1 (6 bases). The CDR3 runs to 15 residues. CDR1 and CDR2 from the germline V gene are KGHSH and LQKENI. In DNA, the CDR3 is TGTGCCAGCCCACCGGCGACAGGTCCCAATCAGCCCCAGCATTTT. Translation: CASPPATGPNQPQHF.

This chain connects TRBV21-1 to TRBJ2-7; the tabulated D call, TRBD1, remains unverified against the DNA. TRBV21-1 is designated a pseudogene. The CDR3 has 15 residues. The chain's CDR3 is CASSTFQGAYNEQYF. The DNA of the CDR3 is TGTGCCAGCAGCACCTTCCAGGGGGCGTACAATGAGCAGTACTTC.

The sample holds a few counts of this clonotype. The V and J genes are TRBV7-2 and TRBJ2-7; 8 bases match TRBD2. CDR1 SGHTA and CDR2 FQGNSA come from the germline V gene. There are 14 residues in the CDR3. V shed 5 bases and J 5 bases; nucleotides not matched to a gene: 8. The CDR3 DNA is TGTGCCAGCAGCCTCACCCGGACTAGCAACGAGCAGTACTTC. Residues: CASSLTRTSNEQYF.

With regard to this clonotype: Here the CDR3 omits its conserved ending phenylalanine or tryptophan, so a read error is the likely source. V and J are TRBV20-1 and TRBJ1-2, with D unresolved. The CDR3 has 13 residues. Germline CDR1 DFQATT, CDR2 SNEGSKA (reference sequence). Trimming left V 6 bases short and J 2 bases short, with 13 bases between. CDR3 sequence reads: CSASGGPNYGYTL. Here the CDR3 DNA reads TGCAGTGCCAGCGGAGGCCCAAACTATGGCTACACCTTA.

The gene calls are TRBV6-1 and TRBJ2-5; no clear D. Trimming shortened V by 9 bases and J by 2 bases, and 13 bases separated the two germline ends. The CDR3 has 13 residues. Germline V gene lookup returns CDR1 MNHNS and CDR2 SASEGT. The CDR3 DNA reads TGTGCCAGTCTAAAGGGAAAACAAGAGACCCAGTACTTC. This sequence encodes CASLKGKQETQYF.

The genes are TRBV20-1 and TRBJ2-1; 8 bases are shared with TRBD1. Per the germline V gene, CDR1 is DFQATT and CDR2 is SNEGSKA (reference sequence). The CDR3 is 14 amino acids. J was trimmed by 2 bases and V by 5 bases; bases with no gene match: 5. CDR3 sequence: CSADDRGAYNEQFF. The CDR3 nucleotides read TGCAGTGCTGACGACAGGGGAGCCTACAATGAGCAGTTCTTC.

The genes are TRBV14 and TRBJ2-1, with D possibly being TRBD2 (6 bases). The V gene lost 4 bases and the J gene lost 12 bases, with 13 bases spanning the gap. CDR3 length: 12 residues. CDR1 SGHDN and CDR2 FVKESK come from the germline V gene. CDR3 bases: TGTGCCAGCAGCCGGGGGGTCTCAGCGCAGTTCTTC. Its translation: CASSRGVSAQFF.

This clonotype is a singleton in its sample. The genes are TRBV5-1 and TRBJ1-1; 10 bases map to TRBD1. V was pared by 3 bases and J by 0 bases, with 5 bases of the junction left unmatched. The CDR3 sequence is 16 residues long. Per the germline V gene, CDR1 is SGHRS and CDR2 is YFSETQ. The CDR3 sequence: CASSWGGQGLNTEAFF. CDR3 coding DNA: TGCGCCAGCAGCTGGGGGGGACAGGGGTTGAACACTGAAGCTTTCTTT.

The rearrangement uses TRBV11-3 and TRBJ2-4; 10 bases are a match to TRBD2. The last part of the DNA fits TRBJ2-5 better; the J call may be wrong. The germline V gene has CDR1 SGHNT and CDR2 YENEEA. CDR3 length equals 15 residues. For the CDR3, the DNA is TGTGCCAGCAGTTTTACTAGCGGGGCGAAAGAGACCCAGTACTTC. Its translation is CASSFTSGAKETQYF.